This TCR beta chain is drawn from a study of regulatory T cells in long-lasting Graves disease. Findings and limits, study-wide: Persistent disease samples used TRBV28, TRBJ1-2 and TRBJ2-5 preferentially. In persistent patients, shared public clonotypes (more than 2,500) outnumbered those in new patients (roughly 870).

Germline V gives CDR1 MNHEY, CDR2 SVGEGT. Trimming at V came to 5 bases and at J to 7 bases, leaving 4 bases not matched to a gene. The CDR3 has 13 residues. To note about this clonotype: The antigen remains unidentified.

The authors built TCR beta libraries using iRepertoire HTBI primers and Arm-PCR of CDR3 regions. TCRdb passed the multiplex PCR reads through MiXCR, listing each CDR3 protein once. Of over 350,000 distinct CDR3 sequences listed, approximately 15% were seen once; the top ten hold roughly 8%. Sample time point: newly diagnosed GD, antithyroid drugs for less than 3 months. PBMC RNA served as the TCR library source. Clinicians diagnosed Graves' disease using American Thyroid Association guidelines. Patients were from an endocrinology department in Xi'an, China. These data were also filed under a second study, of T cells in Graves' hyperthyroidism and ophthalmopathy.

The specimen comprised peripheral blood mononuclear cells (PBMCs), sampled at new diagnosis, from a patient treated with antithyroid drugs. The rearrangement links TRBV6-2 or TRBV6-3 to TRBJ1-4; TRBD1 aligns across 7 bases. This TCR derives from a woman aged 40-49 years with Graves disease. The CDR3, as DNA: TGTGCCAGCAGTGAGAAGGGGGCTGAAAAACTGTTTTTT. The encoded protein is CASSEKGAEKLFF.